This T cell receptor (beta chain) stems from a study of monozygotic twins with cystic fibrosis. Study-wide results and limits: Low clonality (median roughly 0.0087) suggested a mostly naive repertoire.

TCRdb's table, derived via immunoSEQ multiplex PCR, lists solely in-frame clones and lacks some. The table has roughly 11,000 clones, almost 85% seen once; the top ten hold around 0.5%. With respect to this clone: The antigen remains unidentified.

CDR1 and CDR2 from the germline V gene are SGHVS and FNYEAQ. This CDR3 region has 16 residues. Losses at the gene ends were 4 bases for V and 5 bases for J; bases not matched to a gene: 11. Sequencing input: blood. The J gene is TRBJ2-3, the V gene TRBV7-6; 8 positions match TRBD2. The TCR was taken from a young man with cystic fibrosis. CDR3 in DNA: TGTGCCAGCAGCTCCTTGGCGGGGGGTTTTAAAGATACGCAGTATTTT. It translates to CASSSLAGGFKDTQYF.